The T cell receptor (beta chain) described here comes from a study of shared clonotypes between healthy human individuals. Using immunoSEQ multiplex PCR, the repertoire was profiled, and TCRdb retains in-frame clones only, with some absent. This table holds roughly 2,300,000 clones, just under 95% found once. The germline V gene has CDR1 LNHNV and CDR2 YYDKDF (reference sequence). CDR3 length equals 13 residues. V was pared by 4 bases and J by 9 bases, with 13 bases between. This rearrangement joins TRBV15 to TRBJ2-1; D not resolved. This receptor was identified in a man between 18 and 35 years old in good health. Some clones in this sample may be carry-over from other donors' samples. The sequenced material came from naive CD4+ T cells from PBMCs. Regarding subset: CD45RA+ positively selected. CDR3 sequence: CATSTARSGEQFF. CDR3 in DNA: TGTGCCACCAGCACGGCTAGGTCCGGTGAGCAGTTCTTC.